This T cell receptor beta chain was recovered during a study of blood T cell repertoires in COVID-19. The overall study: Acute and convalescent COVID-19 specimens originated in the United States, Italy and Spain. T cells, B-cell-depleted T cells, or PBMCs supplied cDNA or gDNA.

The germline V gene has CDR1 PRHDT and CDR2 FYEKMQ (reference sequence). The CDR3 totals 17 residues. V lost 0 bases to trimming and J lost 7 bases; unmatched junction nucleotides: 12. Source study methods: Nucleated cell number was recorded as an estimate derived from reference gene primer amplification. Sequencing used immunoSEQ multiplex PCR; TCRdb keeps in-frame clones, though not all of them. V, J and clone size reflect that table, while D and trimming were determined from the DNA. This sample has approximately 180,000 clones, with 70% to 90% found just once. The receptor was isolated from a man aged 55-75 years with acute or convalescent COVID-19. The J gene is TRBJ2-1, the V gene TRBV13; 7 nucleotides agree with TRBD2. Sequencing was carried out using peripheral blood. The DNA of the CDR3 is TGTGCCAGCAGCTTAGGCCTGGGTGGGCGGGAGAAAAATGAGCAGTTCTTC. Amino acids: CASSLGLGGREKNEQFF.